This TCR beta chain was sequenced in a study of T cells in localized non-small cell lung cancer. Profiled with immunoSEQ multiplex PCR; TCRdb holds only in-frame clones, not every one. There are more than 40,000 clones in the sample; roughly nine tenths occur only once, and 2% to 3% lies in the top ten. About this clone itself: Its antigen is undetermined.

CDR3 length: 15 residues. V was clipped by 0 bases and J by 5 bases; unmatched bases: 5. Germline CDR1 and CDR2: SGHRS and YFSETQ. Study conclusions and caveats: Longer overall survival accompanied higher blood T cell density. Uninvolved adjacent lung showed the highest T cell clonality, exceeding tumor. There were a median around 57 of the top 100 tumor clones appearing in adjacent lung.

Specimen: PBMCs, collected before any cancer treatment. The sequence derives from a man aged 35-69 years with stage II lung adenocarcinoma. The chain carries TRBV5-1 and TRBJ1-5, with 7 positions matching TRBD1. CDR3 protein: CASSLDGTVYQPQHF. In DNA, the CDR3 is TGCGCCAGCAGCTTGGATGGGACAGTCTATCAGCCCCAGCATTTT.